A single sample is the source of the 6 T cell receptor beta chains below, sequenced in a study of Tregs in tolerant kidney transplant recipients. Assay: immunoSEQ multiplex PCR; the TCRdb copy retains only in-frame clones and omits some. This sample has 69,000 or so clones; 70% to 90% occur once, and the top ten carry 0.35% to 0.5%. Sample: CD4+ T cells from blood, taken before the transplant. The receptors were sampled from a human donor who received a combined kidney and bone marrow transplant.

The chain couples TRBV7-8 to TRBJ1-1; the D is unclear. V was shortened by 1 base and J by 3 bases, with 6 bases between the two germline ends. The CDR3 totals 13 residues. The V gene's germline CDR1 is SGHVS and CDR2 FQNEAQ. CDR3 sequence (DNA): TGTGCCAGCAGCTTAGGCGTCGACACTGAAGCTTTCTTT. It translates to CASSLGVDTEAFF.

This chain joins TRBV7-9 and TRBJ2-1, with 12 bases fitting TRBD1. Unmatched junction bases numbered 4, after V lost 5 bases and J lost 2 bases. The CDR3 is 16 amino acids. The germline V gene has CDR1 SEHNR and CDR2 FQNEAQ (reference sequence). CDR3 nucleotide sequence: TGTGCCAGCAGCCAAGGGACAGGGGGCGCCTACAATGAGCAGTTCTTC. It translates to CASSQGTGGAYNEQFF.

The chain is built from TRBV9 and TRBJ2-7; 13 nucleotides line up with TRBD2. The germline gives CDR1 SGDLS, CDR2 YYNGEE. The V gene end was trimmed by 3 bases and the J gene end by 3 bases; junction bases not matched to a gene: 12. This CDR3 comprises 18 residues. In DNA, the CDR3 is TGTGCCAGCAGCGCGGGGACTAGCGGGGCCCTGTCGGGCTACGAGCAGTACTTC. Its protein product is CASSAGTSGALSGYEQYF.

The rearrangement uses TRBV6-5 and TRBJ1-5; 7 bases agree with TRBD1. The J segment lost 8 bases and the V segment lost 6 bases, leaving 4 bases of the junction unmatched. Germline CDR1 and CDR2: MNHEY and SVGAGI. CDR3 length: 12 residues. CDR3 nucleotide sequence: TGTGCCAGCAGACAGGGGAGAGAGCCCCAGCATTTT. Its protein product is CASRQGREPQHF.

This chain connects TRBV7-3 to TRBJ2-3; D is possibly TRBD2 (5 bases). CDR1 is SGHTA and CDR2 is FQGTGA in the germline V gene. Trimming pared 3 bases from V and 6 bases from J, leaving 19 bases between. This CDR3 region has 16 residues. CDR3 nucleotide sequence: TGTGCCAGCAGCTTGTGGGCTACGGGGAACCTGGATACGCAGTATTTT. It encodes CASSLWATGNLDTQYF.

The gene calls are TRBV5-4 and TRBJ1-2; 9 bases match TRBD1. V gave up 4 bases and J gave up 14 bases; unmatched junction bases: 15. This CDR3 is 14 amino acids long. Germline CDR1 and CDR2: SGHNT and YYREEE (reference sequence). CDR3 sequence reads: CASSRDRALPMSTF. CDR3 DNA: TGTGCCAGCAGCAGGGACAGGGCCCTACCTATGTCGACCTTC.